The clone carrying this T cell receptor (beta chain) was seen more than once but under ten times. What it binds is not known. CDR1 and CDR2 from the germline V gene are ENHRY and SYGVKD. The CDR3 loop spans 14 amino acids. J lost 0 bases, V lost 4 bases, and 0 bases had no gene match. Every isolated RNA sample was fully reverse transcribed, so sequencing captured expressed TCRB transcripts. The table came from immunoSEQ multiplex PCR; TCRdb's copy has only in-frame clones and leaves some out. The table includes more than 300,000 clones, around 12% detected once. This entry belongs to a study of beta chain features in type 1 diabetes. The study's findings and limits: Cells with high TCR expression could be over-represented by cDNA sequencing.

The clonotype comes from a man aged 18 to 29 in good health. The chain carries TRBV10-3 and TRBJ1-5; 7 bases match TRBD1. Sequencing was carried out using naive CD4+ T cells from blood. The CDR3 DNA reads as TGTGCCATCAGTGCAGGGGGTAGCAATCAGCCCCAGCATTTT. This sequence encodes CAISAGGSNQPQHF.